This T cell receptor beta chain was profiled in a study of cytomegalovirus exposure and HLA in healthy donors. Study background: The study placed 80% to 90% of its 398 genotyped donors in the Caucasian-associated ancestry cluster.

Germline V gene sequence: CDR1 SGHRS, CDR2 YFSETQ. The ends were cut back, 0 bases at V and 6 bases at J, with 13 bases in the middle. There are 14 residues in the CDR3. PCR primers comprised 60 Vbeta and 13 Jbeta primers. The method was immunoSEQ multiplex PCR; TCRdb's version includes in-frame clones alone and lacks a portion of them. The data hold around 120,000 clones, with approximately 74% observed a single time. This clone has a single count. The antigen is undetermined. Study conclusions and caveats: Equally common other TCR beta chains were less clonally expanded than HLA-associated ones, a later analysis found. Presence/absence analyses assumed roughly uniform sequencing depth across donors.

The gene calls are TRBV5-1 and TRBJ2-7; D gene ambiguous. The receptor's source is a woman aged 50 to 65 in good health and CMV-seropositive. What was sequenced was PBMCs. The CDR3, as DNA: TGCGCCAGCAGCTTGGAGTCCCCGGTATCCGAGCAGTACTTC. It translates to CASSLESPVSEQYF.